This T cell receptor (beta chain) originates from a study of T-cell memory formation after mild COVID-19. TCRdb re-analysed the 5' RACE reads in MiXCR, keeping a single row per CDR3 protein. The sample consists of tens of thousands of distinct CDR3 sequences, 28% of them appearing once. The CDR3 consists of 15 residues. V lost 2 bases to trimming and J lost 6 bases; unmatched junction nucleotides: 5. Germline-derived CDR1 and CDR2 are ENHRY and SYGVKD. This clonotype was detected many times. Its antigen is not known. Broader study findings: A balance of CD4 and CD8 characterized clones contracting day 15 to 85, whereas later expanders leaned CD4+.

The receptor comes from a man between 18 and 35 years old who had mild COVID-19 (a few samples of this study predate the infection). Cell type and time point are not known. The rearrangement uses TRBV10-3 and TRBJ2-1; the match to TRBD1 covers 9 bases. Sequenced material: PBMCs or a T cell subset sorted from them (not recorded which). The CDR3 region is CAISEAGTGINEQFF. For the CDR3, the DNA is TGTGCCATCAGTGAGGCGGGGACAGGGATCAATGAGCAGTTCTTC.